What follows is one T cell receptor (beta chain) and its context. Assay used: immunoSEQ multiplex PCR; TCRdb lists only in-frame clones, some missing. The table lists some 97,000 clones, around 93% of them singletons. These data belong to a study of T cell changes during pregnancy in multiple sclerosis. Trimming at V came to 5 bases and at J to 6 bases, leaving 8 bases not matched to a gene. The CDR3 totals 14 residues. Germline lookup yields CDR1 MNHEY and CDR2 SMNVEV (reference sequence). This receptor was taken from a female donor with multiple sclerosis, enrolled in a pregnancy study. The chain is built from TRBV27 and TRBJ2-7; 9 bases agree with TRBD1. Sequenced material: peripheral blood, taken after pregnancy. CDR3 coding DNA: TGTGCCAGCAGTACCGGGACAGGGATGTCCGAGCAGTACTTC. Protein product: CASSTGTGMSEQYF.